Below are 27 T cell receptor beta chains sequenced from a single sample in a study of T cell responses to AZD1222 COVID-19 vaccine. Data came from immunoSEQ multiplex PCR; TCRdb stores just in-frame clones and leaves some out. The top ten clones hold 13% of a sample with 100,000 or so clones, around nine tenths of them seen once. The sequencing used peripheral blood, collected on day 0 of AZD1222 vaccination. The origin of the receptors is an adult in good health.

The chain links TRBV18 to TRBJ1-4; D is unclear. This CDR3 region has 12 residues. Trimming shortened V by 2 bases and J by 2 bases, and 0 bases separated the two germline ends. Germline CDR1 and CDR2: KGHSH and LQKENI. The CDR3 region has the DNA TGTGCCAGCTCACCAACTAATGAAAAACTGTTTTTT. This codes for CASSPTNEKLFF.

The chain has TRBV5-6 and TRBJ1-3; D ambiguous. This CDR3 has 14 amino acids. With 2 bases removed from V and 0 bases from J, the gap between germline ends came to 6 bases. Germline CDR1 SGHDT, CDR2 YYEEEE. The CDR3 region is CASSLGSSGNTIYF. The CDR3 bases are TGTGCCAGCAGCTTAGGCAGCTCTGGAAACACCATATATTTT.

The chain is built from TRBV6-2 or TRBV6-3 and TRBJ1-2; no clear D gene. Trimming stripped 0 bases from V and 7 bases from J, with 12 bases between. Germline values: CDR1 MNHEY, CDR2 SVGEGT. CDR3 size: 14 residues. CDR3 sequence (DNA): TGTGCCAGCAGTTACTCCCCCCCGGCAAGTGGCTACACCTTC. Residues: CASSYSPPASGYTF.

This chain uses TRBV7-9 with TRBJ1-6; TRBD1 might be the D (6 bases). This CDR3 has 16 amino acids. Germline V lookup: CDR1 SEHNR, CDR2 FQNEAQ (reference sequence). The V end lost 5 bases, the J end lost 5 bases, and 16 bases lay between the germline ends. Here the CDR3 reads CASSPVGRTDNSPLHF. Written as DNA, the CDR3 is TGTGCCAGCAGCCCGGTGGGCCGGACAGATAATTCACCCCTCCACTTT.

The V and J genes are TRBV4-2 and TRBJ2-5, with D possibly matching TRBD1 (5 bases). CDR3 length equals 15 residues. V shed 1 base and J shed 7 bases, with 16 bases lying between them. The V gene's germline CDR1 is LGHNA and CDR2 YNFKEQ. The CDR3 loop is CASSQGTGSGVTQYF. Written as DNA, the CDR3 is TGTGCCAGCAGCCAAGGAACAGGTTCCGGAGTGACCCAGTACTTC.

For the CDR3, the DNA is TGTGCCAGCAGCCAAGATTGGCAGGGGAACACTGAAGCTTTCTTT. This encodes CASSQDWQGNTEAFF. The chain combines TRBV4-2 with TRBJ1-1; weak D call: TRBD1 (5 bases). Trimming cost V 0 bases and J 1 base, with 9 bases left between them. Per the germline V gene, CDR1 is LGHNA and CDR2 is YNFKEQ. This CDR3 spans 15 amino acids.

The genes are TRBV3-1 (or the pseudogene TRBV3-2) and TRBJ1-1; no clear D. CDR1 is LGHDT, CDR2 YNNKEL, per germline (reference sequence). The CDR3 has 14 residues. V lost 2 bases, J lost 2 bases, and 9 bases lay in between. The CDR3 sequence is CASSQREGNTEAFF. CDR3 in DNA: TGTGCCAGCAGCCAAAGAGAAGGAAACACTGAAGCTTTCTTT.

The J gene is TRBJ1-3, the V gene TRBV9; D gene uncertain. The V gene lost 1 base and the J gene lost 4 bases, with 9 bases spanning the gap. The CDR3 runs 14 residues. Germline CDR1 reads SGDLS; CDR2 reads YYNGEE. The CDR3 spells CASSVSWTGNTIYF. CDR3 DNA: TGTGCCAGCAGCGTATCCTGGACGGGAAACACCATATATTTT.

The chain couples TRBV5-4 to TRBJ2-3; 16 bases agree with TRBD2. Germline trimming cut 3 bases from V and 6 bases from J; bases unmatched to any gene: 10. CDR1 SGHNT and CDR2 YYREEE come from the germline V gene (reference sequence). CDR3 length: 18 residues. The CDR3 is CASSSGTSGGAYADTQYF. The DNA for the CDR3 is TGTGCCAGCAGCTCCGGGACTAGCGGGGGGGCTTACGCGGATACGCAGTATTTT.

This sequence joins TRBV14 and TRBJ1-5; D might be TRBD1 (6 bases). Between the trimmed V and J ends, which lost 4 bases and 0 bases, there was a span of 22 bases. The CDR3 extends over 19 amino acids. Germline CDR1 is SGHDN and CDR2 is FVKESK. The CDR3 sequence: CASSPPRDTLLCSNQPQHF. CDR3 nucleotides: TGTGCCAGCAGCCCGCCCCGGGACACCTTACTATGTAGCAATCAGCCCCAGCATTTT.

This clone is a singleton in its sample. This chain uses TRBV15 with TRBJ1-5; the D gene is possibly TRBD1 (5 bases). Trimming removed 1 base from V and 4 bases from J, with 8 bases in between. CDR3 size: 14 residues. CDR1 is LNHNV, CDR2 YYDKDF, per germline (reference sequence). CDR3 nucleotide sequence: TGTGCCACCAGCAGAGCAGGGTTTAATCAGCCCCAGCATTTT. It translates to CATSRAGFNQPQHF.

The V call is TRBV11-2, the J call TRBJ1-2; D is ambiguous. CDR1 SGHAT and CDR2 FQNNGV come from the germline V gene. Trimming removed 6 bases from V and 10 bases from J, with 21 bases in between. This CDR3 comprises 14 residues. The CDR3 DNA reads as TGTGCCAGCAGTTCCGGGTCTATTACCGCCCTCTACACCTTC. This codes for CASSSGSITALYTF.

In its sample, this clone was seen a few times. The rearrangement uses TRBV4-2 and TRBJ1-2, with a possible D match to TRBD1 (5 bases). With 0 bases removed from V and 2 bases from J, the gap between germline ends came to 10 bases. In germline, CDR1 is LGHNA, CDR2 YNFKEQ. The CDR3 totals 15 residues. The CDR3 region has the DNA TGTGCCAGCAGCCAAGAGAGGGACCGAAACTATGGCTACACCTTC. The encoded protein is CASSQERDRNYGYTF.

This clone has only a few counts. This chain connects TRBV6-1 to TRBJ2-7; 10 nucleotides line up with TRBD1. V dropped 3 bases and J dropped 6; count of bases not matched to a gene: 11. Germline CDR1 is MNHNS and CDR2 is SASEGT. The CDR3 runs 16 residues. The CDR3 sequence is CASSDMTGGASREQYF. CDR3 sequence (DNA): TGTGCCAGCAGTGACATGACAGGGGGCGCTTCCCGCGAGCAGTACTTC.

The chain is built from TRBV7-2 and TRBJ2-7; 13 bases are shared with TRBD2. Unmatched junction bases numbered 20, after V lost 5 bases and J lost 10 bases. Germline lookup yields CDR1 SGHTA and CDR2 FQGNSA. This CDR3 has 18 residues. CDR3 amino acids: CASSTGTSGVPGLSRQYF. As DNA, the CDR3 is TGTGCCAGCAGCACCGGGACTAGCGGGGTCCCGGGCTTATCGAGACAGTACTTC.

The J gene is TRBJ2-3, the V gene TRBV7-9, with D perhaps matching TRBD1 or TRBD2 (5 bases each). Germline V gene data show CDR1 as SEHNR and CDR2 as FQNEAQ (reference sequence). V lost 4 bases and J 2 bases, leaving 13 bases between the germline ends. The CDR3 totals 15 residues. The CDR3 loop is CASSSPGTPTDTQYF. The CDR3 DNA reads TGTGCCAGCAGCTCCCCCGGGACCCCCACAGATACGCAGTATTTT.

V gene TRBV28 combines with J gene TRBJ1-1; D remains ambiguous. The CDR3 totals 12 residues. Germline loops: CDR1 MDHEN, CDR2 SYDVKM. V lost 10 bases to trimming and J lost 5 bases, with 14 bases between them. The CDR3 reads CATEKSRTEAFF. The CDR3 DNA reads TGTGCCACCGAGAAAAGTCGGACTGAAGCTTTCTTT.

Relative to its sample, this clone is medium-sized. V is TRBV20-1 and J is TRBJ1-5; the D gene is possibly TRBD1 (5 bases). Germline CDR1 reads DFQATT; CDR2 reads SNEGSKA (reference sequence). Trimming shortened V by 3 bases and J by 4 bases, and 10 bases separated the two germline ends. CDR3 length: 13 residues. The CDR3 sequence is CSASPGGNQPQHF. The CDR3 DNA reads as TGCAGTGCTAGTCCGGGGGGTAATCAGCCCCAGCATTTT.

The chain carries TRBV7-2 and TRBJ1-1; no clear D gene. V lost 4 bases to trimming and J lost 6 bases, with 9 bases between them. CDR1 and CDR2 from the germline V gene are SGHTA and FQGNSA. This CDR3 has 12 amino acids. DNA of the CDR3: TGTGCCAGCAGCTCACTGTTCTCTGAAGCTTTCTTT. Translated, it gives CASSSLFSEAFF.

The chain carries TRBV10-1 and TRBJ2-3, with 10 nucleotides matching TRBD2. The V gene end was trimmed by 6 bases and the J gene end by 5 bases; junction bases not matched to a gene: 8. Looked up from germline, CDR1 is WNHNN and CDR2 is SYGVQD (reference sequence). This CDR3 has 15 amino acids. The CDR3 region is CASSASGGALDTQYF. The CDR3 coding sequence is TGCGCCAGCAGCGCAAGCGGGGGGGCCTTAGATACGCAGTATTTT.

The J gene is TRBJ1-5, the V gene TRBV6-2 or TRBV6-3; 7 nucleotides align to TRBD1. The CDR3 consists of 15 residues. Per the germline V gene, CDR1 is MNHEY and CDR2 is SVGEGT. V gave up 0 bases and J gave up 4 bases; unmatched junction bases: 3. CDR3: CASSYSMDRNQPQHF. CDR3 DNA sequence: TGTGCCAGCAGTTACTCAATGGACAGGAATCAGCCCCAGCATTTT.

This clone was seen a handful of times. J is TRBJ1-6 and V is TRBV5-4; D call uncertain. This CDR3 is 16 amino acids long. The V gene lost 3 bases and the J gene lost 0 bases, with 10 bases spanning the gap. The germline V gene has CDR1 SGHNT and CDR2 YYREEE (reference sequence). The CDR3 reads CASSYRSSSYNSPLHF. The CDR3 DNA sequence: TGTGCCAGCAGCTACCGTTCTAGCTCCTATAATTCACCCCTCCACTTT.

This chain uses TRBV5-1 with TRBJ1-2; 9 bases fit TRBD1. CDR1 is SGHRS, CDR2 YFSETQ, per germline. J gave up 9 bases and V 4 bases, and 16 bases lay outside the gene matches. The CDR3 length is 16 residues. In DNA, the CDR3 is TGCGCCAGCAGCCTTTCGGGACAGGGCCAAATAGAAAGCTACACCTTC. Protein: CASSLSGQGQIESYTF.

This chain links TRBV5-4 with TRBJ1-1, with D unresolved. CDR3 length equals 15 residues. CDR1 and CDR2 (germline): SGHNT, YYREEE (reference sequence). V gave up 2 bases and J gave up 1 base, with 12 bases separating them. The CDR3 spells CASSFSLGRNTEAFF. The CDR3 region has the DNA TGTGCCAGCAGCTTCTCCCTTGGGAGGAACACTGAAGCTTTCTTT.

The chain uses TRBV11-2 and TRBJ1-1; 9 positions agree with TRBD1. V dropped 5 bases and J dropped 1; count of bases not matched to a gene: 8. Germline V gene sequence: CDR1 SGHAT, CDR2 FQNNGV. This CDR3 is built from 16 residues. CDR3 amino acids: CASSLGPGQGNTEAFF. CDR3 sequence (DNA): TGTGCCAGCAGCCTCGGGCCGGGACAGGGGAACACTGAAGCTTTCTTT.

In this sample, this clone turned up once. The chain recombines TRBV11-2 with TRBJ2-1; TRBD2 matches 7 bases. The V and J ends lost 5 bases and 5 bases, in that order; junction bases with no gene match: 9. The CDR3 totals 15 residues. From germline, CDR1 is SGHAT and CDR2 FQNNGV. This CDR3 reads CASSPAGLRNNEQFF. Here the CDR3 DNA reads TGTGCCAGCAGCCCGGCGGGACTAAGGAACAATGAGCAGTTCTTC.

The V gene is TRBV25-1, the J gene TRBJ1-1; 7 bases are a match to TRBD1. With V trimmed by 6 bases and J by 0 bases, 1 base remained unmatched. CDR1 is MGHDK and CDR2 is SYGVNS in the germline V gene. The CDR3 is made up of 13 amino acids. CDR3 DNA: TGTGCCAGCAGGGACAGGCTGAACACTGAAGCTTTCTTT. It specifies CASRDRLNTEAFF.